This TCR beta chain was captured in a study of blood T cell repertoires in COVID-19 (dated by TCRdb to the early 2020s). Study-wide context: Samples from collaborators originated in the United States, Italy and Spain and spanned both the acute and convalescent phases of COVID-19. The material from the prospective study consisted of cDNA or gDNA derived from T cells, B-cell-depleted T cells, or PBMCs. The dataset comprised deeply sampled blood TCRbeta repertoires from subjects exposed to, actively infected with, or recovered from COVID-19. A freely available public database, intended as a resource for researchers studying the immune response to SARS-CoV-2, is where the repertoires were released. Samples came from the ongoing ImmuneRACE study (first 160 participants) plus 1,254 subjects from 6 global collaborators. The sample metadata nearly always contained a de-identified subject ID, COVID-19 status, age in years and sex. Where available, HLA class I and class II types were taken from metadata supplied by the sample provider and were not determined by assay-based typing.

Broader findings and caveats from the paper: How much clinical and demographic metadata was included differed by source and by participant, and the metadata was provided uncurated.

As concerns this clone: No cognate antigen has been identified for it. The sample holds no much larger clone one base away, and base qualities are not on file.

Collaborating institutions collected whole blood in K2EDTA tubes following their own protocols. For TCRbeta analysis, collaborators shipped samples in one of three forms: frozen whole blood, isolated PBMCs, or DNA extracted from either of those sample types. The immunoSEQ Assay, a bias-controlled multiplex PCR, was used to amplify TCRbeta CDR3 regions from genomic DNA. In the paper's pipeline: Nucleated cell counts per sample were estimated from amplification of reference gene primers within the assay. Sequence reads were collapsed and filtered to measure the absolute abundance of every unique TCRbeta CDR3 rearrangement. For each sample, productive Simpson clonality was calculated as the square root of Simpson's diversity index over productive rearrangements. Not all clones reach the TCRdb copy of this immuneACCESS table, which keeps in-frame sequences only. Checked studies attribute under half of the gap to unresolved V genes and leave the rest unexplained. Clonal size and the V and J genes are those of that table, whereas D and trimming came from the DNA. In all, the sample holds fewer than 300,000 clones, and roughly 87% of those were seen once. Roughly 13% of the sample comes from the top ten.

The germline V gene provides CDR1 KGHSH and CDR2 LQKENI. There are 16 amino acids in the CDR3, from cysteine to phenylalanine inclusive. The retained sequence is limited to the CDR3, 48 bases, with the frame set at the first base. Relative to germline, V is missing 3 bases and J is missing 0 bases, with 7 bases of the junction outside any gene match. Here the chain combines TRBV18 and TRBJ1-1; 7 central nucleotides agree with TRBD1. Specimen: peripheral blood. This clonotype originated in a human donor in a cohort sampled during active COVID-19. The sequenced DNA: TGTGCCAGCTCACCCGACAGGGTAACCTTGAACACTGAAGCTTTCTTT. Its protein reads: CASSPDRVTLNTEAFF. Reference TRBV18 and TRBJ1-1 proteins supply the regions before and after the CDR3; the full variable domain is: NAGVMQNPRHLVRRRGQEARLRCSPMKGHSHVYWYRQLPEEGLKFMVYLQKENIIDESGMPKERFSAEFPKEGPSILRIQQVVRGDSAAYFCASSPDRVTLNTEAFFGQGTRLTVV.